This TCR beta chain originates from a study of T cell responses to AZD1222 COVID-19 vaccine. Study-level points and caveats: The number of AZD1222 recipients seropositive at baseline was only six.

V lost 3 bases, J lost 8 bases, and 18 bases lay in between. Per germline, CDR1 SGDLS and CDR2 YYNGEE. This CDR3 contains 15 residues. Some clones are missing from TCRdb's copy, which holds only in-frame ones; the method was immunoSEQ multiplex PCR. The data show 110,000 to 150,000 clones, approximately 90% seen once. For this clone: Antigen specificity is unknown.

The clonotype was recovered from an adult who received the AZD1222 COVID-19 vaccine. Sequencing used peripheral blood, obtained 28 days after the second AZD1222 dose. The chain combines TRBV9 with TRBJ1-3; D unclear. As DNA, the CDR3 is TGTGCCAGCAGCGCAACGGGATTCTTCACTGACACCATATATTTT. Translation: CASSATGFFTDTIYF.